The 27 T cell receptor beta chains in this list originate from one sample, sequenced in a study of human T cells and chemical hapten exposure (dated by TCRdb to the early 2020s). The receptor library was made with RACE. Instrument on record: NextSeq 500. Clones were called with MiXCR by TCRdb after fastp trimmed the public reads at Q25, and only in-frame beta chains were retained. When rows share a CDR3 protein, they turn into one entry using the most common DNA and genes. This sample gives some 70,000 distinct CDR3 sequences in total; approximately 10% of them show up just once. The ten biggest clones cover around 7% of the sample. The time point label, as the study defines it: patch test 2, 6 weeks after DPC sensitization. In the paper's terms, the treatment or condition label means: therapeutic diphenylcyclopropenone sensitization with weekly scalp DPC. Sequenced here: whole blood, sampled in connection with sensitization to the hapten diphenylcyclopropenone (DPC). Every receptor here comes from a woman aged 45-65 years with alopecia areata. Some clones in this sample may be carry-over from other donors' samples.

The genes are TRBV2 and TRBJ2-3, with a tentative D call TRBD1 (5 bases). Matching the DNA end better, TRBJ1-5 makes the J call doubtful. The CDR3 has 15 amino acids. CDR1 SNHLY and CDR2 FYNNEI come from the germline V gene. The CDR3 sequence: CASTKGLGDGDTQHF. The CDR3 region has the DNA TGTGCCAGCACCAAGGGACTAGGGGATGGAGATACGCAGCATTTT.

This rearrangement joins TRBV29-1 to TRBJ2-4, with a possible D match to TRBD2 (6 bases). Germline loops: CDR1 SQVTM, CDR2 ANQGSEA. The CDR3 sequence is 13 residues long. The CDR3 DNA is TGCAGTAGAACCCGGGAGGCCAAAAACATTCAGTACTTC. As protein: CSRTREAKNIQYF.

This clonotype was seen many times. The chain couples TRBV11-2 to TRBJ2-1; 7 nucleotides align to TRBD2. Trimming took 5 bases from V and 3 from J; bases not matched to a gene: 13. The CDR3 extends over 17 amino acids. The germline gives CDR1 SGHAT, CDR2 FQNNGV. This CDR3 is CASSPRPREEFYNEQFF. CDR3 coding DNA: TGTGCCAGCAGCCCCCGGCCCCGGGAGGAGTTCTACAATGAGCAGTTCTTC. The whole variable domain, remainder taken from reference TRBV11-2 and TRBJ2-1, is EAGVAQSPRYKIIEKRQSVAFWCNPISGHATLYWYQQILGQGPKLLIQFQNNGVVDDSQLPKDRFSAERLKGVDSTLKIQPAKLEDSAVYLCASSPRPREEFYNEQFFGPGTRLTVL.

This clonotype appeared a few times. The chain carries TRBV10-1 and TRBJ2-3; D is uncertain. V was pared by 5 bases and J by 0 bases, with 9 bases between. The CDR3 has 14 residues. Germline CDR1 WNHNN, CDR2 SYGVQD (reference sequence). The CDR3 DNA is TGCGCCAGCAGTACCGGACCTAGCACAGATACGCAGTATTTT. It codes for CASSTGPSTDTQYF.

This clonotype was recorded at least ten times. The genes are TRBV3-1 and TRBJ1-2; 8 nucleotides match TRBD1. V was clipped by 1 base and J by 4 bases; unmatched bases: 2. Germline V CDR1 and CDR2: LGHDT, YNNKEL (reference sequence). The CDR3 is 14 amino acids. CDR3 nucleotide sequence: TGTGCCAGCAGCCAAGGAGGGACAGGCTATGGCTACACCTTC. Its translation: CASSQGGTGYGYTF.

This clonotype was detected ten times or more. The chain links TRBV10-1 to TRBJ1-5; D uncertain. Germline CDR1 is WNHNN and CDR2 is SYGVQD (reference sequence). Trimming cost V 0 bases and J 5 bases, with 8 bases left between them. The CDR3 is made up of 14 amino acids. CDR3 region: CASSESRVDQPQHF. The CDR3 region has the DNA TGCGCCAGCAGTGAGTCAAGGGTCGATCAGCCCCAGCATTTT.

This clonotype was found many times. This rearrangement joins TRBV20-1 to TRBJ1-2, with TRBD1 as a possible D gene (5 bases). This CDR3 spans 14 amino acids. V lost 3 bases and J 4 bases, leaving 15 bases between the germline ends. Germline V gene data show CDR1 as DFQATT and CDR2 as SNEGSKA (reference sequence). DNA for the CDR3: TGCAGTGCTAGCATAACTTCCGGGGCCTATGGCTACACCTTC. This gives the protein CSASITSGAYGYTF.

This clonotype was found many times. The CDR3 bases are TGTGCCAGTCAGAAAGCAGGCATTGCAGCTGAAGCTTTCTTT. Amino acid sequence: CASQKAGIAAEAFF. The gene calls are TRBV12-3 or TRBV12-4 and TRBJ1-1; D ambiguous. The length of the CDR3 is 14 residues. Trimming removed 9 bases from V and 6 bases from J, with 20 bases in between.

This clonotype has only a few counts. This chain joins TRBV28 and TRBJ1-2; 7 bases map to TRBD1. CDR3 length equals 13 residues. With V trimmed by 6 bases and J by 6 bases, 7 bases remained unmatched. CDR1 is MDHEN and CDR2 is SYDVKM in the germline V gene. Here the CDR3 DNA reads TGTGCCAGCAGGCCAACAGGGGTTGATGGCTACACCTTC. Translated: CASRPTGVDGYTF.

This clonotype was detected once. The rearrangement joins TRBV20-1 to TRBJ1-3; perhaps TRBD1 as D (5 bases). This CDR3 has 15 residues. Germline V lookup: CDR1 DFQATT, CDR2 SNEGSKA (reference sequence). V was clipped by 2 bases and J by 0 bases, with 11 bases between them. As DNA, the CDR3 is TGCAGTGCTAGAACCGGGGGGGACTCTGGAAACACCATATATTTT. Translation gives CSARTGGDSGNTIYF.

This clonotype was found a few times. This chain links TRBV2 with TRBJ2-1; 7 nucleotides line up with TRBD2. There are 10 residues in the CDR3. Germline values: CDR1 SNHLY, CDR2 FYNNEI. V dropped 6 bases and J dropped 12; count of bases not matched to a gene: 2. Written as DNA, the CDR3 is TGTGCCAGCAGGCGGACTAGGCAGTTCTTC. It translates to CASRRTRQFF.

This chain links TRBV19 with TRBJ2-2; 7 positions agree with TRBD2. The germline gives CDR1 LNHDA, CDR2 SQIVND (reference sequence). V shed 11 bases and J 7 bases; nucleotides not matched to a gene: 10. This CDR3 contains 13 residues. DNA for the CDR3: TGTGCCTCACAATACGGGAGGTACGGGGAGCTGTTTTTT. Translated: CASQYGRYGELFF.

This clonotype was found a few times. The chain uses TRBV10-3 and TRBJ1-1; D is possibly TRBD1 (6 bases). There are 15 residues in the CDR3. V was clipped by 4 bases and J by 1 base, with 13 bases between them. Germline assignment: CDR1 ENHRY and CDR2 SYGVKD. The DNA for the CDR3 is TGTGCCATCAGTGCTGGATACAGGGAGAACACTGAAGCTTTCTTT. Translation: CAISAGYRENTEAFF.

This clonotype was counted between two and nine times. The chain links TRBV6-1 to TRBJ2-2; 8 nucleotides match TRBD2. J gave up 1 base and V 6 bases, and 16 bases lay outside the gene matches. The CDR3 covers 19 residues. In germline, CDR1 is MNHNS, CDR2 SASEGT. CDR3 protein: CASRKRASGPALNTGELFF. Written as DNA, the CDR3 is TGTGCCAGCAGAAAAAGGGCTAGCGGGCCCGCCCTGAACACCGGGGAGCTGTTTTTT.

This sequence joins TRBV20-1 and TRBJ2-7, with TRBD2 as a possible D gene (6 bases). Looked up from germline, CDR1 is DFQATT and CDR2 is SNEGSKA (reference sequence). The CDR3 is 15 residues long. Trimming left V 1 base short and J 4 bases short, with 17 bases between. CDR3 region: CSARGGVWTSYEQYF. The CDR3 DNA reads TGCAGTGCTAGAGGGGGGGTGTGGACTTCATACGAGCAGTACTTC.

This clonotype was observed at least ten times. V gene TRBV5-6 combines with J gene TRBJ2-1; unclear D gene. V shed 4 bases and J shed 2 bases, with 13 bases lying between them. This CDR3 spans 15 amino acids. Germline V gene lookup returns CDR1 SGHDT and CDR2 YYEEEE. DNA of the CDR3: TGTGCCAGCAGCGTACAAAGTAGGGCCTACAATGAGCAGTTCTTC. Its translation is CASSVQSRAYNEQFF.

The chain couples TRBV11-2 to TRBJ2-2; tentative D call: TRBD2 (5 bases). The CDR3 is 15 residues long. Germline V CDR1 and CDR2: SGHAT, FQNNGV. Trimming took 7 bases from V and 3 from J, leaving 15 bases between them. The CDR3 bases are TGTGCCAGCACCCTAGGGAGACTCTACACCGGGGAGCTGTTTTTT. Its protein product is CASTLGRLYTGELFF. The variable domain in full, with the rest retrieved from reference TRBV11-2 and TRBJ2-2, is EAGVAQSPRYKIIEKRQSVAFWCNPISGHATLYWYQQILGQGPKLLIQFQNNGVVDDSQLPKDRFSAERLKGVDSTLKIQPAKLEDSAVYLCASTLGRLYTGELFFGEGSRLTVL.

The CDR3 DNA follows: TGTGCCAGCAGCTACAGGGGAGGGACTATACAGTTCTTC. This gives the protein CASSYRGGTIQFF. V gene TRBV3-1 combines with J gene TRBJ2-1; D assignment may be TRBD1 or TRBD2 (7 bases each). Germline CDR1 is LGHDT and CDR2 is YNNKEL (reference sequence). V was trimmed by 5 bases and J by 13 bases, leaving 18 bases between them. CDR3 length equals 13 residues.

V usage is TRBV2 and J usage is TRBJ2-1; D call uncertain. With 3 bases removed from V and 13 bases from J, the gap between germline ends came to 7 bases. Germline loops: CDR1 SNHLY, CDR2 FYNNEI. The CDR3 totals 10 residues. The CDR3 protein is CASSEGIQFF. CDR3 DNA: TGTGCCAGCAGTGAGGGGATCCAGTTCTTC.

This clonotype was observed a handful of times. The chain joins TRBV7-2 to TRBJ1-6; D not certain. In germline, CDR1 is SGHTA, CDR2 FQGNSA. Trimming stripped 3 bases from V and 4 bases from J, with 7 bases between. The CDR3 totals 14 residues. CDR3 bases: TGTGCCAGCAGCTTCGCAAGTTATAATTCACCCCTCCACTTT. Its protein product is CASSFASYNSPLHF.

There are many counts of this clonotype. This sequence joins TRBV3-1 and TRBJ1-2; 8 positions match TRBD1. Trimming cost V 4 bases and J 8 bases; bases outside gene matches: 9. Germline CDR1 and CDR2: LGHDT and YNNKEL (reference sequence). CDR3 size: 14 residues. The CDR3 DNA reads TGTGCCAGCAGCCCGCAGGACAGGGCGGGAGGCTACACCTTC. Encoded protein: CASSPQDRAGGYTF.

This clonotype was counted at least ten times. CDR3 coding DNA: TGTGCCAGCAGGGGCGGGGACACCGGGGAGCTGTTTTTT. Protein product: CASRGGDTGELFF. The rearrangement uses TRBV11-3 and TRBJ2-2; D is possibly TRBD2 (6 bases). The CDR3 covers 13 residues. Trimming cost V 6 bases and J 3 bases, with 8 bases left between them. Germline lookup yields CDR1 SGHNT and CDR2 YENEEA.

This clonotype was seen at least ten times. The genes are TRBV11-1 and TRBJ2-3; D gene unclear. V was cut by 1 base and J by 2 bases, with 7 bases left in between. The V gene's germline CDR1 is SGHAT and CDR2 FQDESV (reference sequence). This CDR3 contains 14 residues. In nucleotides, the CDR3 is TGTGCCAGCAGCTTAGGGGTTGCCACAGATACGCAGTATTTT. This sequence encodes CASSLGVATDTQYF. Variable domain in full (rest from reference TRBV11-1 and TRBJ2-3): EAEVAQSPRYKITEKSQAVAFWCDPISGHATLYWYRQILGQGPELLVQFQDESVVDDSQLPKDRFSAERLKGVDSTLKIQPAELGDSAMYLCASSLGVATDTQYFGPGTRLTVL.

This clonotype was detected many times. This chain connects TRBV5-1 to TRBJ2-7; TRBD1 is a possible D gene (5 bases). V lost 1 base, J lost 3 bases, and 11 bases lay in between. There are 14 residues in the CDR3. CDR1 is SGHRS, CDR2 YFSETQ, per germline. CDR3 DNA: TGCGCCAGCAGCTTGCGGCAGGGTTACTACGAGCAGTACTTC. This encodes CASSLRQGYYEQYF.

Many counts were recorded for this clonotype. The rearrangement joins TRBV20-1 to TRBJ2-2; the D is unclear. There are 14 residues in the CDR3. From germline, CDR1 is DFQATT and CDR2 SNEGSKA (reference sequence). The V end lost 1 base, the J end lost 6 bases, and 12 bases lay between the germline ends. CDR3 DNA: TGCAGTGCTAGAGGATCAAGATTGGCCGGGGAGCTGTTTTTT. It is translated as CSARGSRLAGELFF.

This clonotype was observed a handful of times. The chain has TRBV7-8 and TRBJ1-1; D ambiguous. The V and J ends lost 1 base and 0 bases respectively, with 6 bases between them. Per the germline V gene, CDR1 is SGHVS and CDR2 is FQNEAQ. The CDR3 extends over 14 amino acids. The CDR3 sequence: CASSLDLVNTEAFF. Written as DNA, the CDR3 is TGTGCCAGCAGCTTAGATCTGGTGAACACTGAAGCTTTCTTT.

There are many counts of this clonotype. This rearrangement joins TRBV18 to TRBJ1-1; TRBD1 might be the D (5 bases). Germline assignment: CDR1 KGHSH and CDR2 LQKENI. This CDR3 has 15 residues. V dropped 2 bases and J dropped 4 bases, with 14 bases sitting between them. As DNA, the CDR3 is TGTGCCAGCTCACCAGAGGGGAACTGGGTCACTGAAGCTTTCTTT. It translates to CASSPEGNWVTEAFF.